This T cell receptor beta chain was recovered during a study of siplizumab effects on memory and regulatory T cells. Comments on this clone: Its target is unknown.

Overall study results and limits: Naive T cells seemed more diverse than memory cells and seemed major alloresponse contributors.

Method: immunoSEQ multiplex PCR; TCRdb's copy keeps in-frame clones and lacks some. The sample includes tens of thousands of clones, nearly 95% of them seen just once. Source material: non-Treg CD4+ T cells sorted from blood. The origin of this receptor is a human donor in good health.

As DNA, the CDR3 is TGCGCCAGCAGCCAGGACTATGGCTACACCTTC. Its translation is CASSQDYGYTF. The rearrangement joins TRBV4-3 to TRBJ1-2; the D is unclear. This CDR3 spans 11 amino acids. Germline loops: CDR1 LGHNA, CDR2 YSLEER. V lost 3 bases and J lost 3, with 2 bases in between.